The present T cell receptor beta chain was sequenced within a study of response to subunit inactivated influenza vaccine. Study-level points and caveats: With each seasonal influenza vaccination, the authors suggested, few new T cells are recruited.

Trimming removed 3 bases from V and 9 bases from J, with 18 bases in between. This CDR3 is built from 15 residues. Germline CDR1 is GTSNPN and CDR2 is SVGIG (reference sequence). Each CDR3 protein is one row after TCRdb ran MiXCR on the RT-PCR reads. The table has 600,000 to 700,000 distinct CDR3 sequences, about 14% seen once. This clonotype was counted many times. Its antigen is as yet unknown. The sequences come from PBMCs from blood, collected approximately 15 days before vaccination. This clonotype originated in a man aged 50 to 60 who received an inactivated influenza vaccine. The chain recombines TRBV30 with TRBJ1-6; D is possibly TRBD1 (5 bases). CDR3 bases: TGTGCCTGGAGCTGGGACGTCGGGGGTGGTTCACCCCTCCACTTT. Amino acids: CAWSWDVGGGSPLHF.